The rows below give T cell receptor beta chains drawn from one sample of a study of cytomegalovirus exposure and HLA in healthy donors. The data were produced by immunoSEQ multiplex PCR, yet TCRdb's version contains in-frame clones alone and is incomplete. The sample lists 180,000 or so clones; approximately 86% were seen once. The sample comprised PBMCs. The source is a man aged 30 to 39 in good health and CMV-seropositive. Both conserved end residues are part of each CDR3. Each record gives: clone size, V gene, J gene, D gene, CDR3 protein, CDR3 DNA. The D gene is left open where the match is weak. Clone size, where shown, is once, few, many, or a class for clones that have expanded.

clone size: -
V gene: TRBV27
J gene: TRBJ1-2
D gene: TRBD1
CDR3 protein: CASSSMDRRSNYGYTF
CDR3 DNA: TGTGCCAGCAGTTCGATGGACAGGCGATCTAACTATGGCTACACCTTC

clone size: -
V gene: TRBV27
J gene: TRBJ1-5
D gene: -
CDR3 protein: CASSLSRGENQPQHF
CDR3 DNA: TGTGCCAGCAGTTTATCGCGGGGGGAAAATCAGCCCCAGCATTTT

clone size: -
V gene: TRBV5-4
J gene: TRBJ1-4
D gene: TRBD1
CDR3 protein: CASSWGQGDNEKLFF
CDR3 DNA: TGTGCCAGCAGCTGGGGACAGGGAGATAATGAAAAACTGTTTTTT

clone size: -
V gene: TRBV6-1
J gene: TRBJ2-1
D gene: TRBD2
CDR3 protein: CASSELGGLAGYNEQFF
CDR3 DNA: TGTGCCAGCAGTGAATTAGGCGGACTAGCGGGTTACAATGAGCAGTTCTTC

clone size: -
V gene: TRBV4-1
J gene: TRBJ1-4
D gene: -
CDR3 protein: CASSQGAGGEKLFF
CDR3 DNA: TGCGCCAGCAGCCAAGGGGCTGGAGGGGAAAAACTGTTTTTT

clone size: few
V gene: TRBV6-1
J gene: TRBJ2-7
D gene: -
CDR3 protein: CASSEPISDPGPMRYEQYF
CDR3 DNA: TGTGCCAGCAGTGAACCGATATCTGACCCTGGGCCGATGCGGTACGAGCAGTACTTC

clone size: -
V gene: TRBV27
J gene: TRBJ1-5
D gene: -
CDR3 protein: CAIQPGADNQPQHF
CDR3 DNA: TGTGCCATCCAGCCGGGGGCGGACAATCAGCCCCAGCATTTT

clone size: -
V gene: TRBV30
J gene: TRBJ2-4
D gene: TRBD2
CDR3 protein: CAWSVGGGGLDIQYF
CDR3 DNA: TGTGCCTGGAGTGTCGGCGGGGGTGGCTTGGACATTCAGTACTTC

clone size: -
V gene: TRBV6-6
J gene: TRBJ2-1
D gene: TRBD2
CDR3 protein: CASGETSSYNEQFF
CDR3 DNA: TGTGCCAGCGGCGAGACTAGCAGTTACAATGAGCAGTTCTTC

clone size: -
V gene: TRBV19
J gene: TRBJ2-1
D gene: -
CDR3 protein: CASSRGWGEYNEQFF
CDR3 DNA: TGTGCCAGTAGTCGAGGGTGGGGGGAGTACAATGAGCAGTTCTTC

clone size: -
V gene: TRBV7-8
J gene: TRBJ2-7
D gene: -
CDR3 protein: CASSLADYEQYF
CDR3 DNA: TGTGCCAGCAGCTTAGCCGACTACGAGCAGTACTTC

clone size: few
V gene: TRBV6-6
J gene: TRBJ2-4
D gene: -
CDR3 protein: CASSYVADKNIQYF
CDR3 DNA: TGTGCCAGCAGTTATGTGGCCGACAAAAACATTCAGTACTTC

clone size: -
V gene: TRBV10-2
J gene: TRBJ1-1
D gene: -
CDR3 protein: CASIGGGYMNTEAFF
CDR3 DNA: TGCGCCAGCATCGGGGGTGGTTACATGAACACTGAAGCTTTCTTT

clone size: once
V gene: TRBV9
J gene: TRBJ2-3
D gene: TRBD2
CDR3 protein: CASSAEGTSGSTDTQYF
CDR3 DNA: TGTGCCAGCAGCGCAGAGGGGACTAGCGGAAGCACAGATACGCAGTATTTT

clone size: once
V gene: TRBV5-6
J gene: TRBJ2-5
D gene: -
CDR3 protein: CASSLIGETQYF
CDR3 DNA: TGTGCCAGCAGCTTGATCGGCGAGACCCAGTACTTC

clone size: -
V gene: TRBV7-7
J gene: TRBJ2-1
D gene: -
CDR3 protein: CASSPGTYNEQFF
CDR3 DNA: TGTGCTAGCAGCCCGGGGACCTACAATGAGCAGTTCTTC

clone size: -
V gene: TRBV9
J gene: TRBJ2-7
D gene: TRBD2
CDR3 protein: CASSRAGLAGVYEQYF
CDR3 DNA: TGTGCCAGCAGCAGAGCGGGACTAGCGGGAGTCTACGAGCAGTACTTC

clone size: -
V gene: TRBV11-3
J gene: TRBJ1-6
D gene: TRBD1
CDR3 protein: CASSGGQGVNSPLHF
CDR3 DNA: TGTGCCAGCAGCGGGGGACAGGGGGTAAATTCACCCCTCCACTTT

clone size: -
V gene: TRBV5-1
J gene: TRBJ2-1
D gene: -
CDR3 protein: CASSATRGGEQFF
CDR3 DNA: TGCGCCAGCAGCGCTACTAGGGGGGGTGAGCAGTTCTTC

clone size: -
V gene: TRBV4-3
J gene: TRBJ1-3
D gene: -
CDR3 protein: CASSQGTGTGNTIYF
CDR3 DNA: TGCGCCAGCAGCCAAGGAACAGGGACTGGAAACACCATATATTTT

clone size: once
V gene: TRBV7-9
J gene: TRBJ1-2
D gene: TRBD1
CDR3 protein: CASSQGYGTGDYGYTF
CDR3 DNA: TGTGCCAGCAGCCAAGGTTACGGGACAGGGGACTATGGCTACACCTTC

clone size: -
V gene: TRBV7-3
J gene: TRBJ2-1
D gene: -
CDR3 protein: CASSPFGANEQFF
CDR3 DNA: TGTGCCAGCAGCCCCTTTGGCGCAAATGAGCAGTTCTTC

clone size: few
V gene: TRBV28
J gene: TRBJ1-2
D gene: -
CDR3 protein: CASTEQVPNYGYTF
CDR3 DNA: TGTGCCAGCACCGAACAGGTTCCTAACTATGGCTACACCTTC

clone size: -
V gene: TRBV9
J gene: TRBJ2-1
D gene: TRBD2
CDR3 protein: CASSSLGTSGYNEQFF
CDR3 DNA: TGTGCCAGCAGCTCCTTAGGGACTAGCGGATACAATGAGCAGTTCTTC

clone size: few
V gene: TRBV7-9
J gene: TRBJ2-2
D gene: -
CDR3 protein: CASSFTGELFF
CDR3 DNA: TGTGCCAGCAGCTTCACCGGGGAGCTGTTTTTT

clone size: -
V gene: TRBV5-6
J gene: TRBJ1-5
D gene: -
CDR3 protein: CASSSGLGPVPYQPQHF
CDR3 DNA: TGTGCCAGCAGCTCAGGGCTGGGACCTGTACCATATCAGCCCCAGCATTTT

clone size: -
V gene: TRBV25-1
J gene: TRBJ2-3
D gene: -
CDR3 protein: CASSEQGQGGTDTQYF
CDR3 DNA: TGTGCCAGCAGTGAACAGGGTCAGGGAGGCACAGATACGCAGTATTTT

clone size: -
V gene: TRBV28
J gene: TRBJ1-4
D gene: -
CDR3 protein: CASSLPDQDEKLFF
CDR3 DNA: TGTGCCAGCAGTTTACCAGATCAGGATGAAAAACTGTTTTTT

clone size: -
V gene: TRBV11-2
J gene: TRBJ2-7
D gene: -
CDR3 protein: CASSVNPGQTYEQYF
CDR3 DNA: TGTGCCAGCAGCGTTAATCCGGGCCAGACCTACGAGCAGTACTTC

clone size: -
V gene: TRBV6-5
J gene: TRBJ2-2
D gene: -
CDR3 protein: CASSYGSGTGELFF
CDR3 DNA: TGTGCCAGCAGTTACGGTTCAGGGACCGGGGAGCTGTTTTTT

clone size: -
V gene: TRBV12-5
J gene: TRBJ2-7
D gene: -
CDR3 protein: CASGLAGAHYEQYF
CDR3 DNA: TGTGCTAGTGGTTTAGCTGGGGCCCACTACGAGCAGTACTTC

clone size: once
V gene: TRBV2
J gene: TRBJ2-2
D gene: -
CDR3 protein: CASSPGDTGELFF
CDR3 DNA: TGTGCCAGCAGTCCAGGGGACACCGGGGAGCTGTTTTTT

clone size: -
V gene: TRBV7-9
J gene: TRBJ1-2
D gene: -
CDR3 protein: CASSLNLVSHGYTF
CDR3 DNA: TGTGCCAGCAGCTTAAACCTAGTGAGCCATGGCTACACCTTC

clone size: -
V gene: TRBV9
J gene: TRBJ2-5
D gene: TRBD2
CDR3 protein: CASSVEVGGETQYF
CDR3 DNA: TGTGCCAGCAGCGTAGAAGTCGGGGGGGAGACCCAGTACTTC

clone size: -
V gene: TRBV29-1
J gene: TRBJ1-3
D gene: -
CDR3 protein: CSGASGNTIYF
CDR3 DNA: TGCAGCGGGGCTTCTGGAAACACCATATATTTT

clone size: -
V gene: TRBV6-5
J gene: TRBJ1-4
D gene: -
CDR3 protein: CASSYSKGRSNEKLFF
CDR3 DNA: TGTGCCAGCAGTTACTCGAAGGGCCGGAGTAATGAAAAACTGTTTTTT

clone size: -
V gene: TRBV28
J gene: TRBJ1-5
D gene: -
CDR3 protein: CASSPSPSSNQPQHF
CDR3 DNA: TGTGCCAGCAGTCCCTCTCCCTCCAGCAATCAGCCCCAGCATTTT

clone size: -
V gene: TRBV6-6
J gene: TRBJ1-2
D gene: -
CDR3 protein: CASTQGGVSYGYTF
CDR3 DNA: TGTGCCAGCACCCAAGGAGGGGTGAGCTATGGCTACACCTTC

clone size: once
V gene: TRBV27
J gene: TRBJ2-7
D gene: -
CDR3 protein: CASRSVSEEQYF
CDR3 DNA: TGTGCCAGCAGGTCCGTCTCCGAGGAGCAGTACTTC

clone size: -
V gene: TRBV9
J gene: TRBJ2-7
D gene: TRBD2
CDR3 protein: CASSRRTGREGNEQYF
CDR3 DNA: TGTGCCAGCAGTCGTAGGACGGGGCGGGAGGGCAACGAGCAGTACTTC